One and the same sample provided the 30 T cell receptor beta chains below, sequenced in a study of blood T cell repertoires in COVID-19. The method was immunoSEQ multiplex PCR; TCRdb's version includes in-frame clones alone and lacks a portion of them. The table includes roughly 91,000 clones, roughly three quarters detected once. Material: peripheral blood. The receptors derive from a man aged 65-85 years with acute or convalescent COVID-19.

This chain connects TRBV2 to TRBJ2-7; D not resolved. V was trimmed by 1 base and J by 10 bases, leaving 8 bases between them. Germline values: CDR1 SNHLY, CDR2 FYNNEI. The CDR3 is 11 residues long. CDR3 in DNA: TGTGCCAGCAGTGAAGGTCTAATTCAGTACTTC. Its translation is CASSEGLIQYF.

The V and J genes are TRBV4-1 and TRBJ2-3, with 12 bases matching TRBD2. J gave up 1 base and V 0 bases, and 5 bases lay outside the gene matches. This CDR3 is built from 18 residues. The germline CDR1 and CDR2 sequences are MGHRA and YSYEKL. The CDR3 protein is CASSQDRTSGDGTDTQYF. Here the CDR3 DNA reads TGCGCCAGCAGCCAAGATAGGACTAGCGGGGACGGCACAGATACGCAGTATTTT.

The V and J genes are TRBV18 and TRBJ1-2; 7 positions agree with TRBD1. CDR1 and CDR2 (germline): KGHSH, LQKENI. This CDR3 has 14 amino acids. V trimming: 6 bases; J trimming: 5 bases; junction bases outside the gene matches: 9. The CDR3 nucleotides read TGTGCCAGCTCGACGGGGACAGCCTATTATGGCTACACCTTC. It codes for CASSTGTAYYGYTF.

The gene calls are TRBV19 and TRBJ2-1; D is perhaps TRBD1 (6 bases). CDR1 and CDR2 from the germline V gene are LNHDA and SQIVND (reference sequence). V was clipped by 9 bases and J by 8 bases, with 17 bases between them. There are 13 residues in the CDR3. The CDR3 sequence is CASREGVADEQFF. CDR3 bases: TGTGCCAGCCGTGAGGGGGTCGCGGATGAGCAGTTCTTC.

The rearrangement links TRBV6-5 to TRBJ2-1, with D maybe TRBD1 (5 bases). The V gene's germline CDR1 is MNHEY and CDR2 SVGAGI. The CDR3 consists of 15 residues. Trimming removed 2 bases at V and 6 bases at J, with 14 bases between. CDR3 sequence reads: CASSYIGRAVNEQFF. DNA for the CDR3: TGTGCCAGCAGTTACATAGGCAGGGCCGTCAATGAGCAGTTCTTC.

The V and J genes are TRBV14 and TRBJ2-5; 7 bases agree with TRBD2. Germline loops: CDR1 SGHDN, CDR2 FVKESK. The V segment lost 0 bases and the J segment 4 bases; nucleotides outside the gene matches: 11. CDR3 size: 17 residues. The CDR3, as DNA: TGTGCCAGCAGCCAAGATACATGGCTAGCGGAACGAGAGACCCAGTACTTC. Translation: CASSQDTWLAERETQYF.

This CDR3 is CASSDSRAGLGNTIYF. The CDR3 bases are TGTGCCAGCAGCGATAGCCGGGCAGGGTTAGGAAACACCATATATTTT. This chain uses TRBV11-2 with TRBJ1-3, with D perhaps TRBD1 (5 bases). This CDR3 has 16 residues. Trimming removed 5 bases from V and 4 bases from J, with 18 bases in between. Germline V gene lookup returns CDR1 SGHAT and CDR2 FQNNGV. The full variable domain, with the rest looked up from reference TRBV11-2 and TRBJ1-3, is EAGVAQSPRYKIIEKRQSVAFWCNPISGHATLYWYQQILGQGPKLLIQFQNNGVVDDSQLPKDRFSAERLKGVDSTLKIQPAKLEDSAVYLCASSDSRAGLGNTIYFGEGSWLTVV.

V gene TRBV6-5 combines with J gene TRBJ2-1; D is perhaps TRBD1 (6 bases). This CDR3 contains 15 residues. The germline V gene has CDR1 MNHEY and CDR2 SVGAGI. The V end lost 5 bases, the J end lost 3 bases, and 14 bases lay between the germline ends. Here the CDR3 reads CASSTGRGGYNEQFF. The CDR3 bases are TGTGCCAGCAGTACCGGCAGGGGCGGCTACAATGAGCAGTTCTTC.

The table lists this clone with a few counts. This rearrangement joins TRBV30 to TRBJ1-1; D unresolved. CDR1 is GTSNPN, CDR2 SVGIG, per germline (reference sequence). The ends were cut back, 2 bases at V and 8 bases at J, with 6 bases in the middle. This CDR3 has 10 residues. The CDR3 loop reads CAWSRREAFF. The CDR3 DNA sequence: TGTGCCTGGAGTCGGAGAGAAGCTTTCTTT.

This chain connects TRBV6-5 to TRBJ1-2; 7 bases align to TRBD1. The J segment lost 6 bases and the V segment lost 6 bases, leaving 7 bases of the junction unmatched. Germline values: CDR1 MNHEY, CDR2 SVGAGI. CDR3 length: 13 amino acids. CDR3: CASRPYRGHGYTF. In DNA, the CDR3 is TGTGCCAGCAGACCCTACAGGGGCCATGGCTACACCTTC.

The V and J genes are TRBV24-1 and TRBJ2-7; no definite D call. Germline V gene data show CDR1 as KGHDR and CDR2 as SFDVKD. The CDR3 totals 12 residues. The V gene lost 1 base and the J gene lost 7 bases, with 7 bases spanning the gap. CDR3 DNA sequence: TGTGCCACCAGTGATTTTTTCGGGGAGCAGTACTTC. It specifies CATSDFFGEQYF.

The chain joins TRBV5-6 to TRBJ1-3, with a tentative D call TRBD1 (6 bases). The germline CDR1 and CDR2 sequences are SGHDT and YYEEEE. V was shortened by 4 bases and J by 3 bases, with 8 bases between the two germline ends. CDR3 length: 13 residues. CDR3 residues: CASSRGFGNTIYF. The CDR3 coding sequence is TGTGCCAGCAGCAGGGGGTTTGGAAACACCATATATTTT.

The rearrangement joins TRBV19 to TRBJ1-2; no definite D call. Germline loops: CDR1 LNHDA, CDR2 SQIVND (reference sequence). This CDR3 has 12 residues. The germline V and J ends were trimmed by 8 bases and 8 bases, with 15 bases remaining between them. In DNA form, the CDR3 reads TGTGCCAGTCTCCGGGAACCCAACGGCTACACCTTC. This translates into CASLREPNGYTF.

V usage is TRBV3-1 (or the pseudogene TRBV3-2) and J usage is TRBJ2-2; TRBD2 agrees at 10 bases. After removal of 7 bases from V and 4 bases from J, the junction contained 12 bases not matched to a gene. The CDR3 loop spans 17 amino acids. From germline, CDR1 is LGHDT and CDR2 YNNKEL (reference sequence). The DNA of the CDR3 is TGTGCCAGCACGAACCGCCAGCTAGCGGGGGTCACCGGGGAGCTGTTTTTT. Translating gives CASTNRQLAGVTGELFF.

The J gene is TRBJ1-5, the V gene TRBV10-3, with TRBD1 as a possible D gene (6 bases). V was pared by 0 bases and J by 5 bases, with 11 bases between. Germline CDR1 is ENHRY and CDR2 is SYGVKD. The CDR3 length is 15 residues. The CDR3 DNA reads as TGTGCCATCAGTGAGTCGACGGACAGTTATCAGCCCCAGCATTTT. Its translation: CAISESTDSYQPQHF.

The gene calls are TRBV28 and TRBJ1-6; 8 bases match TRBD1. The CDR3 is made up of 14 amino acids. With V trimmed by 8 bases and J by 4 bases, 4 bases remained unmatched. Germline V gene sequence: CDR1 MDHEN, CDR2 SYDVKM. The CDR3 sequence: CASLGTGYNSPLHF. CDR3 nucleotides: TGTGCCAGCCTGGGGACAGGATATAATTCACCCCTCCACTTT.

V gene TRBV3-1 (or the pseudogene TRBV3-2) combines with J gene TRBJ2-7, with 8 bases identical to TRBD2. The CDR3 consists of 17 residues. J lost 1 base, V lost 0 bases, and 8 bases had no gene match. The germline V gene has CDR1 LGHDT and CDR2 YNNKEL (reference sequence). The CDR3 DNA is TGTGCCAGCAGCCAAGATCTGGCGGGGGGCCTATCCTACGAGCAGTACTTC. Translation: CASSQDLAGGLSYEQYF.

The V call is TRBV28, the J call TRBJ2-5; maybe TRBD1 (7 bases). Germline CDR1 and CDR2: MDHEN and SYDVKM. V lost 6 bases, J lost 5 bases, and 13 bases lay in between. This CDR3 comprises 13 residues. DNA of the CDR3: TGTGCCAGCAGCGAACAGGGGAGGGAGACCCAGTACTTC. Translation gives CASSEQGRETQYF.

This clone was detected only once. The gene calls are TRBV3-1 (or the pseudogene TRBV3-2) and TRBJ1-1; D is ambiguous. The V gene lost 4 bases and the J gene lost 11 bases, with 17 bases spanning the gap. CDR1 and CDR2 from the germline V gene are LGHDT and YNNKEL (reference sequence). The CDR3 covers 13 residues. CDR3 bases: TGTGCCAGCAGCCCGCATAGAGAGGAGGAGGCTTTCTTT. Translating gives CASSPHREEEAFF.

The chain carries TRBV28 and TRBJ1-4, with 10 bases fitting TRBD1. The CDR3 is made up of 13 amino acids. Germline V gene sequence: CDR1 MDHEN, CDR2 SYDVKM. Trimming at V came to 7 bases and at J to 7 bases, leaving 3 bases not matched to a gene. CDR3 in DNA: TGTGCCAGCACCCGGACAGGGGGTGAAAAACTGTTTTTT. Translating gives CASTRTGGEKLFF.

This clone showed up many times. The V gene is TRBV10-3, the J gene TRBJ1-2; TRBD1 agrees at 7 bases. Germline-derived CDR1 and CDR2 are ENHRY and SYGVKD. The CDR3 is 13 residues long. The J segment lost 4 bases and the V segment lost 6 bases, leaving 5 bases of the junction unmatched. The CDR3 sequence is CAIRAGGPYGYTF. As DNA, the CDR3 is TGTGCCATCAGGGCAGGGGGACCCTATGGCTACACCTTC.

The chain is built from TRBV13 and TRBJ2-7, with TRBD1 matching over 7 bases. Germline V lookup: CDR1 PRHDT, CDR2 FYEKMQ (reference sequence). Germline trimming cut 5 bases from V and 3 bases from J; bases unmatched to any gene: 4. CDR3 size: 13 residues. The CDR3 DNA sequence: TGTGCCAGCAGCATGACAGGGAGCTACGAGCAGTACGTC. It codes for CASSMTGSYEQYV.

The chain carries TRBV19 and TRBJ2-5, with 11 positions matching TRBD1. The CDR3 runs to 16 residues. From germline, CDR1 is LNHDA and CDR2 SQIVND (reference sequence). V lost 6 bases to trimming and J lost 4 bases; unmatched junction nucleotides: 10. CDR3 sequence reads: CASRSTGTGGGETQYF. CDR3 nucleotides: TGTGCCAGTAGGTCTACCGGGACAGGGGGTGGAGAGACCCAGTACTTC.

The rearrangement uses TRBV28 and TRBJ1-4; D uncertain. This CDR3 is 15 amino acids long. CDR1 is MDHEN and CDR2 is SYDVKM in the germline V gene. Trimming took 4 bases from V and 0 from J, leaving 9 bases between them. The CDR3 loop reads CASSSHGATNEKLFF. CDR3 bases: TGTGCCAGCAGTTCCCACGGGGCAACTAATGAAAAACTGTTTTTT.

The chain joins TRBV28 to TRBJ1-1; no clear D gene. The V gene's germline CDR1 is MDHEN and CDR2 SYDVKM. This CDR3 contains 13 residues. Between the trimmed V and J ends, which lost 4 bases and 1 base, there was a span of 7 bases. The CDR3 sequence: CASSYRGNTEAFF. The CDR3 nucleotides are TGTGCCAGCAGTTACCGGGGGAACACTGAAGCTTTCTTT.

The CDR3 loop reads CASTLRDRGQVNYGYTF. The CDR3 DNA sequence: TGTGCCAGCACACTTAGGGACAGGGGGCAAGTGAACTATGGCTACACCTTC. V usage is TRBV21-1 and J usage is TRBJ1-2; the table's D call TRBD1 went unverified against the DNA. TRBV21-1 is deemed a pseudogene. The CDR3 loop spans 17 amino acids.

The genes are TRBV5-6 and TRBJ1-2; the D gene is possibly TRBD1 (6 bases). V dropped 4 bases and J dropped 5 bases, with 12 bases sitting between them. The CDR3 consists of 13 residues. Germline V gene lookup returns CDR1 SGHDT and CDR2 YYEEEE. CDR3 loop: CASSKTGQYGYTF. CDR3 DNA: TGTGCCAGCAGCAAGACAGGACAATATGGCTACACCTTC.

This clone was seen only once. The chain links TRBV11-2 to TRBJ1-6, with TRBD1 identical over 8 bases. The germline V gene encodes CDR1 SGHAT and CDR2 FQNNGV. The CDR3 spans 15 residues. The junction had 5 bases not matched to a gene; V was cut back by 2 bases and J by 8 bases. CDR3 DNA sequence: TGTGCCAGCAGCTTAAAAGGACAGGGATATTCACCCCTCCACTTT. Its protein is CASSLKGQGYSPLHF.

The chain couples TRBV29-1 to TRBJ2-5; D remains unclear. V was cut by 5 bases and J by 2 bases, with 6 bases left in between. Looked up from germline, CDR1 is SQVTM and CDR2 is ANQGSEA. The CDR3 runs to 11 residues. CDR3 in DNA: TGCAGCGTTCAAACACAAGAGACCCAGTACTTC. Translated, it gives CSVQTQETQYF.

The DNA of the CDR3 is TGTGCCAGCAGCCTCTTCGCGGGGGCGAGTCAGCCCCAGCATTTT. Translated, it gives CASSLFAGASQPQHF. The chain is built from TRBV11-2 and TRBJ1-5; D possibly corresponds to TRBD1 (6 bases). Germline V gene lookup returns CDR1 SGHAT and CDR2 FQNNGV. CDR3 length equals 15 residues. V was pared by 5 bases and J by 6 bases, with 17 bases between.